This TCR beta chain was retrieved from a study of OX40 agonist ivuxolimab in advanced cancers. On the study more broadly: Of the participants, approximately 36% had some prior anti-PD-1, anti-PD-L1 or anti-CTLA-4 therapy, which was allowed.

A remark on this clone: Its specificity is unknown.

Study-level results: Among patients with partial responses at 0.1-3.0 mg/kg, clonal expansion was among the lowest.

Germline CDR1 is MDHEN and CDR2 is SYDVKM. CDR3 length: 14 amino acids. V dropped 1 base and J dropped 3 bases, with 9 bases sitting between them. The protocol was immunoSEQ multiplex PCR, while the TCRdb copy is restricted to in-frame clones and leaves out a portion. The sample carries 70,000 to 75,000 clones, around 80% recorded once. The V gene is TRBV28, the J gene TRBJ1-1; D remains ambiguous. This TCR was recovered from an adult with an advanced solid tumor such as melanoma, head and neck, liver or kidney cancer. The sample here was CD4+ or CD8+ T cells sorted from blood, taken in a trial of the OX40 agonist ivuxolimab. In nucleotides, the CDR3 is TGTGCCAGCAGTTTATCCGGCAGGCACACTGAAGCTTTCTTT. It is translated as CASSLSGRHTEAFF. The full variable domain, with the rest looked up from reference TRBV28 and TRBJ1-1, is DVKVTQSSRYLVKRTGEKVFLECVQDMDHENMFWYRQDPGLGLRLIYFSYDVKMKEKGDIPEGYSVSREKKERFSLILESASTNQTSMYLCASSLSGRHTEAFFGQGTRLTVV.